A selection of T cell receptor beta chains follows, all from one sample in a study of spatial heterogeneity in lung cancer. TCRdb redid the calling of the 5' RACE reads with MiXCR, one entry per CDR3 protein. The sample lists around 5,000 distinct CDR3 sequences; approximately 2.9% were seen once. Sequences were derived from normal lung tissue next to the tumor, sampled at surgery. All receptors come from a male donor with early-stage non-small cell lung cancer. Both conserved end residues are part of each CDR3. The D gene is left open where the match is weak. Clone size is not always given. Where it is, it says once, few, many or a class for expanded clones.

V	size	J	D	CDR3	DNA
TRBV5-1	medium-sized	TRBJ2-5	TRBD2	CASRSSGGPQETQYF	TGCGCCAGCAGGAGTAGCGGGGGACCCCAAGAGACCCAGTACTTC
TRBV2	many	TRBJ2-5	NA	CASSPRLAGETQYF	TGTGCCAGCAGTCCCCGTTTGGCGGGAGAGACCCAGTACTTC
TRBV7-9	many	TRBJ2-3	TRBD2	CASSSLPGTTIFIDTQYF	TGTGCCAGCAGCTCCCTCCCTGGGACTACAATCTTCATAGATACGCAGTATTTT
TRBV20-1	medium-sized	TRBJ2-5	NA	CSARVVGLGETQYF	TGCAGTGCTAGAGTGGTGGGACTTGGAGAGACCCAGTACTTC
TRBV7-2	many	TRBJ2-1	NA	CASSFPGQYNEQFF	TGTGCCAGCAGCTTCCCCGGACAGTACAATGAGCAGTTCTTC
TRBV20-1	medium-sized	TRBJ2-1	NA	CSAYKLGSGVEQFF	TGCAGTGCTTATAAACTCGGGAGCGGTGTTGAGCAGTTCTTC
TRBV7-8	NA	TRBJ2-3	NA	CASSATRGKTYTQYF	TGTGCCAGCAGCGCTACTAGGGGCAAAACATATACGCAGTATTTT
TRBV3-1	many	TRBJ2-3	NA	CASSPGLPGITDTQYF	TGTGCCAGCAGCCCAGGACTACCGGGCATCACAGATACGCAGTATTTT
TRBV6-5	many	TRBJ1-5	TRBD1	CASGPQGASNQPQHF	TGTGCCAGCGGACCCCAGGGGGCCAGCAATCAGCCCCAGCATTTT
TRBV9	medium-sized	TRBJ1-3	NA	CASSVEGDSGNTIYF	TGTGCCAGCAGCGTAGAGGGGGACTCTGGAAACACCATATATTTT
TRBV11-2	medium-sized	TRBJ1-1	NA	CASSSRMNTEAFF	TGTGCCAGCAGCTCTCGAATGAACACTGAAGCTTTCTTT
TRBV20-1	medium-sized	TRBJ1-6	NA	CSARYRPDSPLHF	TGCAGTGCTAGGTACAGGCCCGATTCACCCCTCCACTTT
TRBV27	many	TRBJ2-1	TRBD2	CASSPEGTRMLNEQFF	TGTGCCAGCAGTCCAGAGGGGACTAGAATGCTTAATGAGCAGTTCTTC
TRBV6-5	medium-sized	TRBJ1-2	NA	CASRSGGFETYGYTF	TGTGCCAGCAGGTCGGGGGGCTTCGAAACCTATGGCTACACCTTC
TRBV7-8	few	TRBJ1-2	NA	CASSQYRQGAYGYNF	TGTGCCAGCAGCCAATACCGGCAGGGTGCCTATGGCTACAACTTC
TRBV12-3/TRBV12-4	few	TRBJ1-2	NA	CASSLRVSLANYGYTF	TGTGCCAGCAGCCTAAGGGTATCGTTAGCTAACTATGGCTACACCTTC
TRBV12-3/TRBV12-4	many	TRBJ2-7	TRBD2	CASRSTSGRGEQYF	TGTGCCAGCAGATCCACTAGCGGGAGAGGCGAGCAGTACTTC
TRBV6-2/TRBV6-3	many	TRBJ2-5	NA	CASSYNSKGEETQYF	TGTGCCAGCAGTTACAACTCCAAGGGTGAGGAGACCCAGTACTTC
TRBV6-2/TRBV6-3	medium-sized	TRBJ2-2	NA	CASSLTRGPGELFF	TGTGCCAGCAGTTTGACCCGCGGTCCTGGGGAGCTGTTTTTT
TRBV27	many	TRBJ2-1	NA	CASSLRPYNEQFF	TGTGCCAGCAGTTTAAGGCCCTACAATGAGCAGTTCTTC
TRBV27	medium-sized	TRBJ2-7	NA	CASSLRMDNTYEQYF	TGTGCCAGCAGTTTACGTATGGATAATACCTACGAGCAGTACTTC
TRBV4-1	many	TRBJ2-5	TRBD2	CASSQARTGGGETQYF	TGCGCCAGCAGCCAAGCCCGGACGGGAGGAGGAGAGACCCAGTACTTC
TRBV20-1	many	TRBJ2-2	NA	CSARLLASGELFF	TGCAGTGCTAGATTACTAGCCTCCGGGGAGCTGTTTTTT
TRBV29-1	many	TRBJ2-1	TRBD2	CSVVTSGRFNEQFF	TGCAGCGTTGTAACCAGCGGGAGGTTTAATGAGCAGTTCTTC
TRBV24-1	many	TRBJ2-2	NA	CATSDFPLGTDSVGELFF	TGTGCCACCAGTGATTTCCCCCTCGGGACCGATTCGGTCGGGGAGCTGTTTTTT
TRBV10-3	many	TRBJ1-1	NA	CAISEGDLNTEAFF	TGTGCCATCAGTGAAGGGGATCTAAACACTGAAGCTTTCTTT
TRBV7-9	many	TRBJ2-7	TRBD1	CASSAADRGGNF	TGTGCCAGCAGCGCCGCGGACAGGGGAGGGAACTTC
TRBV20-1	many	TRBJ2-7	NA	CSARDSGNEQYF	TGCAGTGCTAGAGATTCTGGTAACGAGCAGTACTTC
TRBV6-5	medium-sized	TRBJ1-4	NA	CASSYDGRTNEKLFF	TGTGCCAGCAGTTACGATGGAAGAACTAATGAAAAACTGTTTTTT